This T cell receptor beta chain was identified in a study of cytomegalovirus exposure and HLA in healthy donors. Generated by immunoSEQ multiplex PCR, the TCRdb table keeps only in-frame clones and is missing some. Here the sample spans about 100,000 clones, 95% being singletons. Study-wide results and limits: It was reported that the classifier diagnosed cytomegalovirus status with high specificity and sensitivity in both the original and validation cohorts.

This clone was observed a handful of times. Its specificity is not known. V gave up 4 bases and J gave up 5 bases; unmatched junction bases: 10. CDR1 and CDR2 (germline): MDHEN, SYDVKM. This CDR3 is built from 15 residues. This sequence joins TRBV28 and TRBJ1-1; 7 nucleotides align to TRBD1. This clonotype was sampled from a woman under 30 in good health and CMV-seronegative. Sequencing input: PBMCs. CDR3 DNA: TGTGCCAGCAGTTACAGGGGAGGCGGTGTGACTGAAGCTTTCTTT. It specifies CASSYRGGGVTEAFF.